Each of the 10 T cell receptor beta chains below was sequenced from the same sample in a study of spatial heterogeneity in lung cancer. Time point reported: blood at routine non-recurrence follow-up after resection. Extraction of whole RNA from tumor, nontumor lung or frozen PBMC preceded unsorted sequencing. Using its own MiXCR run on the 5' RACE reads, TCRdb lists one record per CDR3 protein. Of some 120,000 distinct CDR3 sequences in the sample, 10% to 15% are singletons; the top ten hold approximately 15%. This material consisted of PBMCs, taken at follow-up. These receptors all come from a male donor with early-stage non-small cell lung cancer.

The chain recombines TRBV28 with TRBJ2-7; no clear D. This CDR3 is 11 amino acids long. The germline V gene has CDR1 MDHEN and CDR2 SYDVKM. Trimming removed 1 base from V and 6 bases from J, with 4 bases in between. The CDR3 region has the DNA TGTGCCAGCAGTTTATCGTCCGAGCAGTACTTC. Residues: CASSLSSEQYF.

This clonotype was detected a few times. The chain recombines TRBV5-1 with TRBJ2-5; a possible D gene is TRBD1 (7 bases). The CDR3 is 13 amino acids. Germline-derived CDR1 and CDR2 are SGHRS and YFSETQ. Between the trimmed V and J ends, which lost 7 bases and 3 bases, there was a span of 13 bases. CDR3 in amino acids: CASRGTAKETQYF. DNA of the CDR3: TGCGCCAGCCGCGGGACAGCTAAAGAGACCCAGTACTTC.

The V and J genes are TRBV7-2 and TRBJ2-3; 12 bases fit TRBD2. V dropped 3 bases and J dropped 5; count of bases not matched to a gene: 6. The V gene's germline CDR1 is SGHTA and CDR2 FQGNSA. CDR3 length: 16 amino acids. CDR3 bases: TGTGCCAGCAGCTTCCGTCTAGCGGGGGGGATAGATACGCAGTATTTT. Translation: CASSFRLAGGIDTQYF.

This clonotype was counted a few times. The rearrangement links TRBV6-5 to TRBJ2-3, with 7 bases fitting TRBD1. The V segment lost 5 bases and the J segment 4 bases; nucleotides outside the gene matches: 3. This CDR3 is built from 13 residues. CDR1 is MNHEY and CDR2 is SVGAGI in the germline V gene. The CDR3 nucleotides read TGTGCCAGCAGTAACAGGGGTGCAGATACGCAGTATTTT. Protein: CASSNRGADTQYF.

There are a few counts of this clonotype. The CDR3 coding sequence is TGTGCCAGCAGCCTTAGTCTGGTCAGCAATCAGCCCCAGCATTTT. It specifies CASSLSLVSNQPQHF. V and J are TRBV3-1 and TRBJ1-5; no reliable D call. CDR3 length equals 15 residues. V gave up 4 bases and J gave up 1 base, with 11 bases separating them. Germline V gene lookup returns CDR1 LGHDT and CDR2 YNNKEL (reference sequence).

The table lists this clonotype with a few counts. The chain carries TRBV28 and TRBJ1-5; tentatively, D is TRBD1 (5 bases). Germline CDR1 reads MDHEN; CDR2 reads SYDVKM. This CDR3 comprises 15 residues. V was clipped by 6 bases and J by 6 bases, with 18 bases between them. DNA of the CDR3: TGTGCCAGCAGCCTGATGGGGGGGAGAGGTCAGCCCCAGCATTTT. Residues: CASSLMGGRGQPQHF.

The rearrangement joins TRBV5-1 to TRBJ2-3, with TRBD2 as a possible D gene (6 bases). Germline CDR1 is SGHRS and CDR2 is YFSETQ. This CDR3 is 14 amino acids long. Deletions cut 2 bases from V and 1 base from J, with 8 bases between. This CDR3 is CASSFWGGTDTQYF. The CDR3 nucleotides read TGCGCCAGCAGCTTCTGGGGGGGCACAGATACGCAGTATTTT. Using reference TRBV5-1 and TRBJ2-3 for the parts outside the CDR3, the full variable domain is KAGVTQTPRYLIKTRGQQVTLSCSPISGHRSVSWYQQTPGQGLQFLFEYFSETQRNKGNFPGRFSGRQFSNSRSEMNVSTLELGDSALYLCASSFWGGTDTQYFGPGTRLTVL.

As to this clonotype: A read error may account for a junction end that differs from germline. The chain uses TRBV7-9 and TRBJ1-2, with no clear D. Germline values: CDR1 SEHNR, CDR2 FQNEAQ (reference sequence). The CDR3 sequence is 12 residues long. CDR3 amino acids: CASSSNRRRKNF. CDR3 DNA sequence: TGTGCCAGCAGCTCCAATCGGCGCCGAAAGAACTTC.

This clonotype showed up just a few times. The chain carries TRBV9 and TRBJ2-2; TRBD1 matches at 9 bases. There are 15 residues in the CDR3. Trimming took 3 bases from V and 6 from J; bases not matched to a gene: 6. Germline-derived CDR1 and CDR2 are SGDLS and YYNGEE. CDR3 region: CASSGPGQGPGELFF. In DNA form, the CDR3 reads TGTGCCAGCAGCGGCCCGGGACAGGGTCCCGGGGAGCTGTTTTTT.

This clonotype was detected ten times or more. This chain joins TRBV28 and TRBJ2-7; D remains unclear. Trimming removed 3 bases from V and 4 bases from J, with 19 bases in between. The germline CDR1 and CDR2 sequences are MDHEN and SYDVKM. CDR3 length: 16 amino acids. The CDR3 region has the DNA TGTGCCAGCAGTTTTTCCCCACGGCTGACCTTATACGAGCAGTACTTC. Its translation: CASSFSPRLTLYEQYF.